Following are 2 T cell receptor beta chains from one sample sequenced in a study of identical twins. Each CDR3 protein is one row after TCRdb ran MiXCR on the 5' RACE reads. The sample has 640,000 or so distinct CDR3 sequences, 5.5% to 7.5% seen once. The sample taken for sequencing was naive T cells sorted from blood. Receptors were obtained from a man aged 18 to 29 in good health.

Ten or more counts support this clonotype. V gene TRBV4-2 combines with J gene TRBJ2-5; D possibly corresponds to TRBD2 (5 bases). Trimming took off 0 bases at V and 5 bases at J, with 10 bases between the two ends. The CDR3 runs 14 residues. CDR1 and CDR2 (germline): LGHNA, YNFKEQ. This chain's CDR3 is CASSQDRRRETQYF. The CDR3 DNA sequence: TGTGCCAGCAGCCAAGATCGAAGGAGGGAGACCCAGTACTTC.

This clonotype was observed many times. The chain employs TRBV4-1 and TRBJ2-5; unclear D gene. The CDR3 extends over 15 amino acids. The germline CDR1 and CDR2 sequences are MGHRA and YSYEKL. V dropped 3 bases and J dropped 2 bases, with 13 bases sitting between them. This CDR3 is CASSHTPLGQETQYF. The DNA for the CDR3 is TGCGCCAGCAGCCACACCCCGCTGGGGCAAGAGACCCAGTACTTC.